The present T cell receptor beta chain was sequenced within a study of post-analysis software for immune sequencing data. Study findings and constraints: Significantly lower normalized Chao1 diversity was found in patients with multiple sclerosis relative to controls. Controls had lower frequencies than patients of 4 or 5 TRBV segments, which included TRBV5-6, TRBV5-1 and TRBV20-1.

Germline values: CDR1 MNHEY, CDR2 SVGAGI. The V end was cut by 11 bases, the J end by 2 bases, with 21 bases between. The CDR3 loop spans 15 amino acids. This clonotype appeared a few times. Its cognate antigen is unknown. Included in the TCR beta cDNA libraries were unique molecular identifiers. TCRdb processed the PCR reads anew with MiXCR; each CDR3 protein has one entry. This repertoire shows over 700,000 distinct CDR3 sequences, roughly 29% found once; its top ten account for more than 0.45%. This receptor was identified in a girl aged 10 to 17 with multiple sclerosis. The sequenced sample was blood. The V gene is TRBV6-5, the J gene TRBJ2-5, with a weak D call TRBD2 (6 bases). The CDR3 DNA reads TGTGCCTCCCACAATCCCTACAGCGGGCAAGAGACCCAGTACTTC. The encoded protein is CASHNPYSGQETQYF.